This T cell receptor (beta chain) is from a study of T cells in narcolepsy. Whole-study context: Healthy controls were enrolled alongside patients with narcolepsy type 1 or type 2.

Germline V gene lookup returns CDR1 MNHEY and CDR2 SVGAGI. V lost 6 bases and J lost 0; bases outside the gene matches: 5. The CDR3 totals 15 residues. Whole-study results and caveats: Blood of same and different patients, but not healthy controls, reportedly held recurring autoreactive clonotypes. Autoreactive clone sequences were missing from some blood memory CD4+ repertoires. Autoreactive HCRT-specific and TRIB2-specific clonotypes were marked in same-patient CSF-versus-blood CD4+ comparisons.

The table came from immunoSEQ multiplex PCR; TCRdb's copy has only in-frame clones and leaves some out. The table includes about 34,000 clones, roughly four fifths detected once. In the case of this clone: No antigen is known for it.

The rearrangement uses TRBV6-5 and TRBJ1-5, with TRBD1 identical over 7 bases. This TCR derives from a human donor in good health. Sequencing input: memory (CD45RA-) CD4+ T cells from blood. DNA of the CDR3: TGTGCCAGCAGACTGGGACAGAATAGCAATCAGCCCCAGCATTTT. Translating it yields CASRLGQNSNQPQHF.